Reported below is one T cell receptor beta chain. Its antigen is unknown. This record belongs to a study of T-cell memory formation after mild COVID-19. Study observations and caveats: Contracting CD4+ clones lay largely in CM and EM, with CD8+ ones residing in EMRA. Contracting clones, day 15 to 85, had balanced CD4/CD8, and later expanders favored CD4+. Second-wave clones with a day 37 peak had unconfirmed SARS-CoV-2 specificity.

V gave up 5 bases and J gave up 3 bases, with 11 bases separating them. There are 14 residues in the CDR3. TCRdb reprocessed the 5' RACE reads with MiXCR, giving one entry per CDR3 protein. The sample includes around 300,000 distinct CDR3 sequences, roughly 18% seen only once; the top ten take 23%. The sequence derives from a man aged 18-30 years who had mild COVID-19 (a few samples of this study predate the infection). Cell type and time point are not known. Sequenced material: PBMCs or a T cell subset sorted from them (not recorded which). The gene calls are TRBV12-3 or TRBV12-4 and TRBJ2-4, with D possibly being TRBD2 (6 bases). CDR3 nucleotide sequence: TGTGCCAGCAGTCCTGGGGGAGGCAAAAACATTCAGTACTTC. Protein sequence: CASSPGGGKNIQYF.